This TCR beta chain was sequenced for a study of CD8 T cells in ankylosing spondylitis. The CDR3 runs 16 residues. In germline, CDR1 is MNHNS, CDR2 SASEGT. Trimming at V came to 5 bases and at J to 2 bases, leaving 9 bases not matched to a gene. This clonotype was counted at least ten times. Its specificity is not known. TCRdb re-analysed the 5' RACE reads in MiXCR, keeping a single row per CDR3 protein. The sample has more than 500,000 distinct CDR3 sequences, approximately 5.3% seen once. Study-wide points: A TCR beta motif of 8 or 9 highly homologous variants appeared characteristic of ankylosing spondylitis blood.

Sequences were obtained from blood, either unsorted or a sorted T cell fraction (not recorded which). The origin of this receptor is a male donor with ankylosing spondylitis. This chain links TRBV6-1 with TRBJ1-2; 9 nucleotides line up with TRBD1. This CDR3 is CASSLRPGTGNYGYTF. The CDR3 nucleotides are TGTGCCAGCAGTCTTCGTCCCGGGACAGGGAACTATGGCTACACCTTC.